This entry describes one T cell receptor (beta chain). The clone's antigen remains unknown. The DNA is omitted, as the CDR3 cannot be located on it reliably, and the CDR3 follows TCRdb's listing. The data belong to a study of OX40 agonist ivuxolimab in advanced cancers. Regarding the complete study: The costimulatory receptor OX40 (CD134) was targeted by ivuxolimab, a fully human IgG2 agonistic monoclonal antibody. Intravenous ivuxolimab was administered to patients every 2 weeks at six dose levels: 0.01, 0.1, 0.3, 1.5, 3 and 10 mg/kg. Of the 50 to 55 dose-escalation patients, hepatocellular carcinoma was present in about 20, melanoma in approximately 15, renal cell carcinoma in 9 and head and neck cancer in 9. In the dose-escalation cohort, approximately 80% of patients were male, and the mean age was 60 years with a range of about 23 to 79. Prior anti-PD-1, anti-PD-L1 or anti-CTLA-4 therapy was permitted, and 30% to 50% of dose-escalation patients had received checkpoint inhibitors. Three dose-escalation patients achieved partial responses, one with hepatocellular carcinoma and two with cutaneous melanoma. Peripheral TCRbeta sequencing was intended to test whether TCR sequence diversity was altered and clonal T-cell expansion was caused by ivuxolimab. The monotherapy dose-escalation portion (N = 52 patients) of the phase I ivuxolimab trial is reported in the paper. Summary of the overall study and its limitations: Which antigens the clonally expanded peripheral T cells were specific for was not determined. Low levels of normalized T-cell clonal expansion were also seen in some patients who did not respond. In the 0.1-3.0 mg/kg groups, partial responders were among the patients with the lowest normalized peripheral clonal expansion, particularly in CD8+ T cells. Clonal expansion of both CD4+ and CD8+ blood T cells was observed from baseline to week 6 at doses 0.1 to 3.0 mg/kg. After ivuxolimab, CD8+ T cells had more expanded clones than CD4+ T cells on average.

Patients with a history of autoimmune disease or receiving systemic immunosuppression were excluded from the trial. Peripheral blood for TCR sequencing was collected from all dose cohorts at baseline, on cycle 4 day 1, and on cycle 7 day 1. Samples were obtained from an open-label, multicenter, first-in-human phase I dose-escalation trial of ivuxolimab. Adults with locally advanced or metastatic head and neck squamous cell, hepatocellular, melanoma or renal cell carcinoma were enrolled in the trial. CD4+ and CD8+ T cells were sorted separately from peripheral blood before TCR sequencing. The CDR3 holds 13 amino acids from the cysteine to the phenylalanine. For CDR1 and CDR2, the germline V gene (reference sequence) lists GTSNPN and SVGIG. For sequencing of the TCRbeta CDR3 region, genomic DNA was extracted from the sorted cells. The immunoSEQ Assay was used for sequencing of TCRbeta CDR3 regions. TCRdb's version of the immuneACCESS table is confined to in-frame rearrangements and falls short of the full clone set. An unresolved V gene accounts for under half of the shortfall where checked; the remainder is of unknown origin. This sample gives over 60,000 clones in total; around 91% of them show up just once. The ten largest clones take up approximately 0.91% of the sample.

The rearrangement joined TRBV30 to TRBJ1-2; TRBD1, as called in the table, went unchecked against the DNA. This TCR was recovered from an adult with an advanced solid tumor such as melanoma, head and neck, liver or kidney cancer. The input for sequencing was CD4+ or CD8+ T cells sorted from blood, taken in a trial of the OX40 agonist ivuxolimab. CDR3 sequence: CAWSVVGQGSSTF.